This section outlines one T cell receptor (beta chain) sequence together with its context. Its antigen is still unknown. This sample stems from a study of T cell responses to AZD1222 COVID-19 vaccine. General study findings and limits: Breadth and depth of Spike-specific TCRs rose after two AZD1222 doses. The study reported that nearly half of spike-specific TCRs target unmutated variant regions. Across the whole spike, CD4 TCRs peaked at regions 160-218 and 743-854.

Sequencing used immunoSEQ multiplex PCR; TCRdb keeps in-frame clones, though not all of them. Among about 180,000 clones listed, approximately 90% were seen once. Second-dose schedules of about 4 or about 12 weeks were combined. The clonotype comes from an adult who received the AZD1222 COVID-19 vaccine. This specimen was peripheral blood, taken 28 days after the second AZD1222 dose.

The CDR3 DNA follows: TGTGCCAGTAGTATAGATCCGACTAGCTCCCCCACAGATACGCAGTATTTT. This codes for CASSIDPTSSPTDTQYF. The V gene is TRBV19, the J gene TRBJ2-3, with TRBD2 matching over 7 bases. Germline loops: CDR1 LNHDA, CDR2 SQIVND (reference sequence). CDR3 size: 17 residues. The trim removed 0 bases at V and 2 bases at J, leaving 8 bases unmatched.